Below, 18 T cell receptor beta chains from the same sample are listed, as sequenced in a study of T cell repertoires in cytomegalovirus infection. TCRdb fed the reads into MiXCR, producing one record per CDR3 protein. The sample has roughly 720,000 distinct CDR3 sequences; approximately 34% are singletons. Sequenced material: PBMCs. The receptors originated from a human donor in good health (CMV status not recorded). Some clones in this sample may be carry-over from other donors' samples.

This clonotype has only a few counts. This chain links TRBV5-1 with TRBJ1-1, with TRBD1 identical over 7 bases. V dropped 5 bases and J dropped 0; count of bases not matched to a gene: 7. The CDR3 covers 15 residues. Looked up from germline, CDR1 is SGHRS and CDR2 is YFSETQ. CDR3 sequence: CASSRQGELNTEAFF. The CDR3 region has the DNA TGCGCCAGCAGTAGACAGGGAGAGCTGAACACTGAAGCTTTCTTT.

This clonotype was detected a few times. The genes are TRBV11-3 and TRBJ1-6; D gene unclear. This CDR3 is 14 amino acids long. Germline loops: CDR1 SGHNT, CDR2 YENEEA. The ends were cut back, 3 bases at V and 7 bases at J, with 10 bases in the middle. The CDR3 coding sequence is TGTGCCAGCAGCTTGAAGGGTGAGAATTCACCCCTCCACTTT. Its translation is CASSLKGENSPLHF.

V is TRBV5-1 and J is TRBJ2-5, with D tentatively TRBD2 (7 bases). CDR1 and CDR2 from the germline V gene are SGHRS and YFSETQ. V was cut by 1 base and J by 0 bases, with 16 bases left in between. The CDR3 is made up of 17 amino acids. This CDR3 reads CASSLNSGGLNQETQYF. The DNA for the CDR3 is TGCGCCAGCAGCTTGAACTCGGGGGGCCTGAACCAAGAGACCCAGTACTTC.

The chain carries TRBV6-1 and TRBJ1-2, with TRBD1 matching over 7 bases. The V and J ends lost 4 bases and 8 bases, in that order; junction bases with no gene match: 7. The length of the CDR3 is 13 residues. The germline gives CDR1 MNHNS, CDR2 SASEGT. The DNA of the CDR3 is TGTGCCAGCAGTGGGAGGGGGCGTCAGGGCTACACCTTC. This codes for CASSGRGRQGYTF.

The V and J genes are TRBV7-9 and TRBJ2-5, with D unclear. The CDR3 extends over 12 amino acids. V was shortened by 4 bases and J by 2 bases, with 5 bases between the two germline ends. The germline gives CDR1 SEHNR, CDR2 FQNEAQ (reference sequence). For the CDR3, the DNA is TGTGCCAGCAGCTCGATGCAAGAGACCCAGTACTTC. Its protein is CASSSMQETQYF.

The chain carries TRBV15 and TRBJ2-7, with 12 bases identical to TRBD2. The CDR3 covers 16 residues. The germline V gene encodes CDR1 LNHNV and CDR2 YYDKDF (reference sequence). The junction had 6 bases not matched to a gene; V was cut back by 2 bases and J by 4 bases. The CDR3: CATSRKLAGGPYEQYF. The CDR3 bases are TGTGCCACCAGCAGAAAACTAGCGGGAGGCCCTTACGAGCAGTACTTC.

As regards this clonotype: Since no conserved phenylalanine or tryptophan closes the CDR3, a read error is the likely cause. The genes are TRBV10-2 and TRBJ2-1; 7 nucleotides match TRBD2. CDR1 and CDR2 (germline): WSHSY, SAAADI. V lost 4 bases to trimming and J lost 5 bases; unmatched junction nucleotides: 11. There are 16 residues in the CDR3. CDR3 residues: CASSVSSGNTDNEQFL. CDR3 DNA: TGCGCCAGCAGTGTATCCAGCGGGAATACCGACAATGAGCAGTTCTTA.

This clonotype was seen more than once but under ten times. The gene calls are TRBV4-1 and TRBJ1-2, with a weak D call TRBD1 (6 bases). The CDR3 sequence is 19 residues long. Germline V gene sequence: CDR1 MGHRA, CDR2 YSYEKL. V was clipped by 1 base and J by 0 bases, with 21 bases between them. The CDR3, as DNA: TGCGCCAGCAGCCAAGCCGGCAAGACAGGACTGGCGACTAACTATGGCTACACCTTC. As protein: CASSQAGKTGLATNYGYTF.

The V gene is TRBV28, the J gene TRBJ1-1; D remains unclear. The CDR3 runs to 11 residues. V lost 10 bases to trimming and J lost 2 bases, with 8 bases between them. Looked up from germline, CDR1 is MDHEN and CDR2 is SYDVKM. The CDR3 protein is CATEANTEAFF. The DNA of the CDR3 is TGTGCCACCGAAGCCAACACTGAAGCTTTCTTT.

The table lists this clonotype with a few counts. Mismatch with germline at one junction end may stem from a read error. This chain connects TRBV28 to TRBJ2-7; 8 bases align to TRBD2. Germline V gives CDR1 MDHEN, CDR2 SYDVKM. The CDR3 length is 11 residues. CDR3 nucleotides: TGTGCCAGCACGGGGGGGGTAGGGCAGTACTTT. Translating gives CASTGGVGQYF.

The chain joins TRBV27 to TRBJ1-2; weak D call: TRBD1 (5 bases). The CDR3 sequence is 17 residues long. V dropped 0 bases and J dropped 5 bases, with 19 bases sitting between them. Germline values: CDR1 MNHEY, CDR2 SMNVEV (reference sequence). CDR3 sequence (DNA): TGTGCCAGCAGTTTATCGTTGCAAGACGGGGGAAGATATGGCTACACCTTC. Translated: CASSLSLQDGGRYGYTF.

The chain uses TRBV5-1 and TRBJ2-7; 10 bases match TRBD1. This CDR3 comprises 15 residues. The ends lost 3 bases at V and 6 bases at J; junction bases unmatched: 9. Germline values: CDR1 SGHRS, CDR2 YFSETQ. The CDR3: CASSSPGQGKIEQYF. CDR3 bases: TGCGCCAGCAGCTCACCGGGACAGGGGAAAATCGAGCAGTACTTC.

V gene TRBV7-2 combines with J gene TRBJ2-1; 7 bases are shared with TRBD2. The CDR3 spans 15 residues. The germline V gene has CDR1 SGHTA and CDR2 FQGNSA. Trimming took 5 bases from V and 4 from J; bases not matched to a gene: 8. The CDR3 DNA reads as TGTGCCAGCAGCCCCCGGGACTACCGTTACAATGAGCAGTTCTTC. Protein product: CASSPRDYRYNEQFF.

This clonotype showed up just a few times. The V and J genes are TRBV25-1 and TRBJ1-2, with D uncertain. The CDR3 totals 14 residues. Trimming took off 3 bases at V and 3 bases at J, with 11 bases between the two ends. Germline V lookup: CDR1 MGHDK, CDR2 SYGVNS. DNA for the CDR3: TGTGCCAGCAGTGAGTCGCGGTACGACTATGGCTACACCTTC. Translation gives CASSESRYDYGYTF.

The chain employs TRBV27 and TRBJ1-3; D is unresolved. V lost 7 bases to trimming and J lost 0 bases, with 13 bases between them. Germline CDR1 reads MNHEY; CDR2 reads SMNVEV (reference sequence). This CDR3 has 15 amino acids. The CDR3 loop reads CASKRWASSGNTIYF. CDR3 DNA: TGTGCCAGCAAGCGTTGGGCGTCCTCTGGAAACACCATATATTTT.

The chain uses TRBV6-2 or TRBV6-3 and TRBJ2-3; 12 bases match TRBD2. Germline values: CDR1 MNHEY, CDR2 SVGEGT. V lost 4 bases and J lost 6; bases outside the gene matches: 8. This CDR3 comprises 16 residues. CDR3 sequence: CASSWPLAGGKDTQYF. DNA for the CDR3: TGTGCCAGCAGTTGGCCCCTAGCGGGAGGGAAGGATACGCAGTATTTT.

Ten or more counts support this clonotype. The chain is built from TRBV4-1 and TRBJ1-1; D unresolved. Germline CDR1 MGHRA, CDR2 YSYEKL. The V end was cut by 4 bases, the J end by 0 bases, with 15 bases between. The CDR3 sequence is 16 residues long. The CDR3 coding sequence is TGCGCCAGCAGCCTAATTGGTAGCAAAATGAACACTGAAGCTTTCTTT. Residues: CASSLIGSKMNTEAFF.

This clonotype was detected a few times. One end of the junction varies from germline; a read error may be responsible. The chain joins TRBV7-7 to TRBJ2-1, with 7 nucleotides matching TRBD1. This CDR3 is built from 19 residues. Germline V lookup: CDR1 SSHAT, CDR2 FNYEAQ (reference sequence). The CDR3: CASSPTGAPSSLLYNEQFF. The CDR3 nucleotides are TGTGCTAGCAGCCCCACAGGGGCCCCATCCTCACTCCTTTACAATGAGCAGTTCTTC.